This T cell receptor beta chain was obtained from a study of blood T cell repertoires in COVID-19. About the research overall: Some COVID-19 samples were acute and others convalescent; all came from the United States, Italy and Spain. T cells, B-cell-depleted T cells, or PBMCs provided the cDNA or gDNA that served as material.

From germline, CDR1 is LNHDA and CDR2 SQIVND (reference sequence). V was cut by 7 bases and J by 4 bases, with 11 bases left in between. This CDR3 spans 13 amino acids. Original data processing: Amplification from reference gene primers served as the basis for estimated nucleated cell counts. Assay used: immunoSEQ multiplex PCR; TCRdb lists only in-frame clones, some missing. The V and J calls and the clone size are those of that table, but D and trimming were determined from the DNA. The sample yields about 230,000 clones, around 90% seen once. The chain recombines TRBV19 with TRBJ2-1, with TRBD2 as a possible D gene (6 bases). This clonotype was obtained from a woman between 18 and 29 years old who had recovered from COVID-19. Material: peripheral blood. The CDR3 sequence is CASTAGVYNEQFF. CDR3 sequence (DNA): TGTGCCAGTACAGCGGGTGTTTACAATGAGCAGTTCTTC.